In its sample, the clone carrying this TCR beta chain was seen many times. Its antigen is as yet unknown. These data come from a study of spatial heterogeneity in lung cancer. General study findings and limits: Tumors with more nonsynonymous mutations had more expanded intratumoral alpha and beta TCRs. Numbers of ubiquitous and regional expanded TCRs tracked ubiquitous and regional nonsynonymous mutation counts, respectively.

This CDR3 contains 16 residues. Trimming shortened V by 5 bases and J by 0 bases, and 17 bases separated the two germline ends. Germline V gene lookup returns CDR1 MDHEN and CDR2 SYDVKM. TCRdb reprocessed the 5' RACE reads via MiXCR and lists one record per CDR3 protein. The repertoire holds about 100,000 distinct CDR3 sequences, with about 4.6% as singletons. The time point here: sample taken at primary tumor resection. Sequencing used lung tumor tissue, obtained at surgery. This TCR was recovered from a male donor with early-stage non-small cell lung cancer. The V call is TRBV28, the J call TRBJ2-7; TRBD1 might be the D (6 bases). The CDR3 sequence: CASSVIQGFSSYEQYF. In DNA, the CDR3 is TGTGCCAGCAGTGTAATACAGGGTTTCAGCTCCTACGAGCAGTACTTC.